This TCR beta chain was sequenced for a study of blood T cells in healthy people across ages. The V gene lost 1 base and the J gene lost 13 bases, with 17 bases spanning the gap. The CDR3 consists of 14 residues. Germline-derived CDR1 and CDR2 are MGHRA and YSYEKL. The second PCR ran about 6 to 12 cycles with a sample-barcoded 5' primer and J-beta primers. One entry per CDR3 protein results from TCRdb running MiXCR on the 5' RACE reads. Among almost 1 million distinct CDR3 sequences listed, just over 50% were seen once. This clonotype turned up a few times. J is TRBJ2-4 and V is TRBV4-1; D is ambiguous. Sequenced: blood. The origin of this receptor is a woman aged 60-75 years in good health. This chain's CDR3 is CASSQGGVGFKQYF. CDR3 in DNA: TGCGCCAGCAGCCAAGGGGGTGTGGGATTCAAGCAGTACTTC.